These T cell receptor beta chains were read from a single sample in a study of OX40 agonist ivuxolimab in advanced cancers. Using immunoSEQ multiplex PCR, the repertoire was profiled, and TCRdb retains in-frame clones only, with some absent. The data show about 37,000 clones, 78% seen once. The sample consisted of CD4+ or CD8+ T cells sorted from blood, taken in a trial of the OX40 agonist ivuxolimab. These TCRs come from an adult with an advanced solid tumor such as melanoma, head and neck, liver or kidney cancer. CDR3s include the opening cysteine and the closing phenylalanine or tryptophan. The D gene is left open where the match is weak. Part of the rows lack a size; the others show once, few, many or a class for expanded clones.

V	size	D	J	CDR3	DNA
TRBV5-1	-	TRBD1	TRBJ1-2	CASGQGAQGYTF	TGCGCCAGCGGCCAGGGGGCGCAAGGCTACACCTTC
TRBV6-4	-	-	TRBJ2-3	CASSAGDTQYF	TGTGCCAGCAGTGCCGGGGATACGCAGTATTTT
TRBV11-2	-	TRBD1	TRBJ2-7	CASSLSGGPYEQYF	TGTGCCAGCAGCTTATCAGGGGGCCCGTACGAGCAGTACTTC
TRBV25-1	-	-	TRBJ2-1	CASSDGGLYNEQFF	TGTGCCAGCAGTGACGGGGGCCTTTACAATGAGCAGTTCTTC
TRBV7-9	few	TRBD1	TRBJ2-1	CASSPSHATGEDEQFF	TGTGCCAGCAGCCCGTCGCACGCTACAGGGGAAGATGAGCAGTTCTTC
TRBV5-1	-	-	TRBJ1-1	CASSLDAFGTEAFF	TGCGCCAGCAGCTTGGACGCCTTCGGTACTGAAGCTTTCTTT
TRBV27	-	TRBD2	TRBJ2-7	CASSGAGGSVYEQYF	TGTGCCAGCAGTGGGGCGGGCGGGAGCGTCTACGAGCAGTACTTC
TRBV29-1	once	-	TRBJ1-4	CSVGRQGPDLREKLFF	TGCAGCGTTGGGAGGCAGGGGCCCGACCTGAGGGAAAAACTGTTTTTT
TRBV12-5	-	-	TRBJ2-5	CASAVEWGAQETQYF	TGTGCTAGTGCCGTGGAGTGGGGGGCCCAAGAGACCCAGTACTTC
TRBV28	once	-	TRBJ2-7	CASSLLRDKHEQYF	TGTGCCAGCAGTTTGTTGCGGGATAAGCACGAGCAGTACTTC
TRBV7-4	-	-	TRBJ2-1	CASSLVPVSYNEQFF	TGTGCCAGCAGCTTGGTCCCCGTGTCCTACAATGAGCAGTTCTTC
TRBV6-5	-	-	TRBJ2-6	CASRDGGAGANVLTF	TGTGCCAGCAGAGATGGAGGAGCCGGGGCCAACGTCCTGACTTTC
TRBV30	-	TRBD2	TRBJ2-4	CAWSRGVAKNIQYF	TGTGCCTGGAGTCGGGGGGTGGCCAAAAACATTCAGTACTTC
TRBV19	once	TRBD1	TRBJ2-7	CASSLGTGASYEQYF	TGTGCCAGTAGTTTAGGGACAGGGGCCTCCTACGAGCAGTACTTC
TRBV7-9	-	-	TRBJ1-5	CASSLMGADNQPQHF	TGTGCCAGCAGCTTAATGGGGGCCGACAATCAGCCCCAGCATTTT
TRBV10-3	-	TRBD1	TRBJ2-7	CAIAPGTVSYEQYF	TGTGCCATCGCCCCGGGGACAGTCTCCTACGAGCAGTACTTC
TRBV9	few	TRBD2	TRBJ2-1	CASSVGTSGLYNEQFF	TGTGCCAGCAGCGTAGGTACTAGCGGTCTCTACAATGAGCAGTTCTTC
TRBV9	-	-	TRBJ2-2	CASSVSRMADTGELFF	TGTGCCAGCAGCGTCTCTCGCATGGCCGACACCGGGGAGCTGTTTTTT
TRBV11-2	-	-	TRBJ2-7	CASSSGLAYEQYF	TGTGCCAGCAGCTCAGGGCTCGCCTACGAGCAGTACTTC
TRBV4-1	-	-	TRBJ2-7	CASSGQFPYEQYF	TGCGCCAGCAGCGGCCAGTTCCCCTACGAGCAGTACTTC
TRBV4-3	-	-	TRBJ1-2	CASSHSSPSTGSYYGYTF	TGCGCCAGCAGCCACTCGTCCCCCTCGACAGGCTCCTACTATGGCTACACCTTC
TRBV29-1	-	-	TRBJ2-1	CSVNYWDEQFF	TGCAGCGTTAATTACTGGGATGAGCAGTTCTTC
TRBV6-6	-	-	TRBJ2-3	CASSYTDTKYQYF	TGTGCCAGCAGTTACACAGATACGAAGTACCAGTATTTT
TRBV7-3	-	TRBD2	TRBJ2-2	CASSLHGTSPATGELFF	TGTGCCAGCAGCTTACATGGGACTAGCCCAGCCACCGGGGAGCTGTTTTTT
TRBV28	-	TRBD1	TRBJ2-1	CASSLGFMGTGDASSYNEQFF	TGTGCCAGCAGTTTGGGGTTTATGGGGACAGGGGATGCCTCTTCCTACAATGAGCAGTTCTTC
TRBV14	-	-	TRBJ1-5	CASSQDHFQPQHF	TGTGCCAGCAGCCAAGATCATTTTCAGCCCCAGCATTTT
TRBV6-1	-	-	TRBJ2-7	CASSRGQGGAYEQYF	TGTGCCAGCAGCCGAGGGCAGGGAGGCGCCTACGAGCAGTACTTC